The 16 T cell receptor beta chains below were found in one sample sequenced in a study of neurological immune-mediated disorders. A single record per CDR3 protein comes from TCRdb applying MiXCR to the 5' RACE reads. The table has 50,000 to 85,000 distinct CDR3 sequences, roughly 5% seen once. The sequenced sample was PBMCs. Every receptor here comes from a woman between 25 and 40 years old with multiple sclerosis.

This clonotype was seen repeatedly, ten times or more. The rearrangement joins TRBV7-8 to TRBJ2-3; D is tentatively TRBD1 or TRBD2 (5 bases each). Germline loops: CDR1 SGHVS, CDR2 FQNEAQ. V was clipped by 7 bases and J by 0 bases, with 17 bases between them. This CDR3 contains 16 residues. CDR3 sequence reads: CASTRSLGVSTDTQYF. DNA of the CDR3: TGTGCCAGCACTCGAAGTTTGGGGGTTAGCACAGATACGCAGTATTTT.

This clonotype was counted at least ten times. The rearrangement links TRBV7-9 to TRBJ1-1; D remains ambiguous. Trimming stripped 2 bases from V and 4 bases from J, with 5 bases between. Looked up from germline, CDR1 is SEHNR and CDR2 is FQNEAQ (reference sequence). CDR3 length: 12 residues. This chain's CDR3 is CASSLRTTEAFF. CDR3 nucleotides: TGTGCCAGCAGCTTAAGGACCACTGAAGCTTTCTTT.

V gene TRBV5-1 combines with J gene TRBJ1-4, with 8 bases aligning to TRBD1. The CDR3 is 21 residues long. J gave up 0 bases and V 4 bases, and 20 bases lay outside the gene matches. Germline CDR1 and CDR2: SGHRS and YFSETQ. The CDR3 reads CASSQLPGQVFGLATNEKLFF. In nucleotides, the CDR3 is TGCGCCAGCAGCCAACTCCCGGGACAGGTGTTCGGATTGGCAACTAATGAAAAACTGTTTTTT.

This clonotype was counted many times. The chain has TRBV5-6 and TRBJ2-7; no clear D gene. Germline V CDR1 and CDR2: SGHDT, YYEEEE. Trimming took 4 bases from V and 5 from J, leaving 19 bases between them. This CDR3 has 15 residues. CDR3 residues: CASSIISGGRHEQYF. The DNA of the CDR3 is TGTGCCAGCAGCATCATATCTGGTGGACGGCACGAGCAGTACTTC.

Ten or more counts support this clonotype. J is TRBJ2-1 and V is TRBV20-1, with 10 bases identical to TRBD2. Germline CDR1 DFQATT, CDR2 SNEGSKA (reference sequence). V was pared by 6 bases and J by 4 bases, with 6 bases of the junction left unmatched. The CDR3 consists of 14 residues. In nucleotides, the CDR3 is TGCAGTGCAAACCAGCGGGGGGGGTACAATGAGCAGTTCTTC. Translated: CSANQRGGYNEQFF.

There are a few counts of this clonotype. Sequence at one end of the junction differs from germline and may be a read error. The V call is TRBV5-1, the J call TRBJ2-7, with unresolved D. The CDR3 has 14 residues. Germline-derived CDR1 and CDR2 are SGHRS and YFSETQ. This chain's CDR3 is CASRLDGSSYEQYF. The DNA for the CDR3 is TGCGCCAGCCGCTTGGATGGAAGCTCCTACGAGCAGTACTTC.

This clonotype was seen repeatedly, ten times or more. The CDR3 nucleotides read TGTGCCAGCAGCCAAGATCTTCGGGGAGGTGTCATTCAGTACTTC. Translation gives CASSQDLRGGVIQYF. This sequence joins TRBV3-1 and TRBJ2-4, with D perhaps TRBD2 (6 bases). Trimming took off 0 bases at V and 9 bases at J, with 15 bases between the two ends. CDR3 length: 15 amino acids. Germline assignment: CDR1 LGHDT and CDR2 YNNKEL (reference sequence).

The genes are TRBV5-1 and TRBJ1-1, with TRBD1 as a possible D gene (5 bases). V was trimmed by 4 bases and J by 3 bases, leaving 13 bases between them. Germline CDR1 SGHRS, CDR2 YFSETQ. The CDR3 is 14 amino acids. As DNA, the CDR3 is TGCGCCAGCAGCCCCTGGGCGGGGGACACTGAAGCTTTCTTT. Protein: CASSPWAGDTEAFF.

A word on this clonotype: A much larger clone sits a single nucleotide away, making a read error possible. Given the absence of the conserved phenylalanine or tryptophan at the CDR3 end, a read error is likely. This chain links TRBV28 with TRBJ2-1, with D unclear. Germline V gene lookup returns CDR1 MDHEN and CDR2 SYDVKM. The CDR3 contains 15 residues. V was trimmed by 2 bases and J by 4 bases, leaving 12 bases between them. CDR3 nucleotides: TGTGCCAGCAGTTTAGAAAACCCCCCGTACAATGAGCAGTTCTGC. As protein: CASSLENPPYNEQFC.

With regard to this clonotype: A single base separates this from a much larger clone, so it may be a read error. The chain combines TRBV28 with TRBJ1-4; the D is unclear. V dropped 4 bases and J dropped 5 bases, with 14 bases sitting between them. The CDR3 has 15 amino acids. Germline CDR1 reads MDHEN; CDR2 reads SYDVKM. For the CDR3, the DNA is TGTGCCAGCAGTTCTGGAGGAAAGGGAAATGAAAAACTGTTTTTT. It translates to CASSSGGKGNEKLFF.

This chain uses TRBV20-1 with TRBJ2-3; the match to TRBD2 covers 10 bases. The V gene end was trimmed by 5 bases and the J gene end by 0 bases; junction bases not matched to a gene: 8. From germline, CDR1 is DFQATT and CDR2 SNEGSKA (reference sequence). The CDR3 consists of 16 residues. The CDR3: CSALPPGLASTDTQYF. The CDR3, as DNA: TGCAGTGCTCTCCCACCGGGACTAGCGAGCACAGATACGCAGTATTTT.

This clonotype has only a few counts. CDR3 protein: CASSKGGLSGNTIYF. DNA for the CDR3: TGTGCCAGCAGCAAAGGAGGACTCTCTGGAAACACCATATATTTT. The gene calls are TRBV21-1 and TRBJ1-3. TRBV21-1 is classified as a pseudogene. The CDR3 contains 15 residues.

J is TRBJ1-1 and V is TRBV20-1; D is undetermined. V shed 1 base and J shed 2 bases, with 8 bases lying between them. The germline V gene has CDR1 DFQATT and CDR2 SNEGSKA (reference sequence). The CDR3 consists of 13 residues. CDR3 loop: CSARASHNTEAFF. In DNA form, the CDR3 reads TGCAGTGCTAGAGCGTCCCATAACACTGAAGCTTTCTTT.

By its share, this clonotype is medium-sized. This rearrangement joins TRBV6-2 or TRBV6-3 to TRBJ1-2; tentative D call: TRBD1 (5 bases). CDR1 MNHEY and CDR2 SVGEGT come from the germline V gene. CDR3 length: 15 residues. With 10 bases removed from V and 4 bases from J, the gap between germline ends came to 22 bases. For the CDR3, the DNA is TGTGCCACCGAGAAAATGGGGCAGATTTTCTATGGCTACACCTTC. Translated: CATEKMGQIFYGYTF.

This clonotype was observed at least ten times. V and J are TRBV20-1 and TRBJ2-7; TRBD1 matches at 10 bases. With 3 bases clipped from V and 2 bases from J, the junction kept 4 bases outside the gene matches. The CDR3 spans 14 residues. Germline V gives CDR1 DFQATT, CDR2 SNEGSKA (reference sequence). The CDR3 protein is CSASLGTGAYEQYF. Written as DNA, the CDR3 is TGCAGTGCTAGTCTTGGGACAGGGGCCTACGAGCAGTACTTC.

The J gene is TRBJ2-1, the V gene TRBV7-2, with 12 bases fitting TRBD2. The CDR3 sequence is 17 residues long. The V segment lost 1 base and the J segment 4 bases; nucleotides outside the gene matches: 5. From germline, CDR1 is SGHTA and CDR2 FQGNSA. The CDR3 DNA is TGTGCCAGCAGCTTAGTTGGCCTAGCGGGGGGGTACAATGAGCAGTTCTTC. This sequence encodes CASSLVGLAGGYNEQFF.